The source of this T cell receptor beta chain is a study of T cell changes during pregnancy in multiple sclerosis. Clones were sequenced by immunoSEQ multiplex PCR, and TCRdb holds only the in-frame ones, with some missing. The data show under 45,000 clones, 80% to 90% seen once. The ends lost 2 bases at V and 10 bases at J; junction bases unmatched: 8. Germline V gene data show CDR1 as SEHNR and CDR2 as FQNEAQ (reference sequence). There are 14 residues in the CDR3. The clonotype was recovered from a female donor with multiple sclerosis, enrolled in a pregnancy study. The chain couples TRBV7-9 to TRBJ2-1; TRBD2 matches at 7 bases. The sample was CD4+ T cells from peripheral blood mononuclear cells, taken in the first trimester of pregnancy. As DNA, the CDR3 is TGTGCCAGCAGCTTAAATAGCGGACTAGGGGAGCAGTTCTTC. It translates to CASSLNSGLGEQFF.